This T cell receptor (beta chain) was obtained from a study of blood T cell repertoires in COVID-19. Turning to the study itself: The United States, Italy and Spain supplied acute and convalescent COVID-19 samples. Sources were T cells, B-cell-depleted T cells, or PBMCs; the material itself was cDNA or gDNA.

Methods used by the authors: Counts of nucleated cells, estimated from reference gene primer amplification, were obtained. Data came from immunoSEQ multiplex PCR; TCRdb stores just in-frame clones and leaves some out. Clonal size and the V and J genes are those of that table, whereas D and trimming came from the DNA. Among 200,000 or so clones, 75% to 90% were seen once, and the ten largest hold about 2.1%. The clonotype was recovered from a man aged 70-80 years with active or convalescent COVID-19. Material for sequencing was peripheral blood.

CDR3 coding DNA: TGTGCCAGCAGGCAAACCGGGACTAGCGGGAGGTCGAATGAGCAGTTCTTC. Translating gives CASRQTGTSGRSNEQFF. The chain carries TRBV25-1 and TRBJ2-1, with TRBD2 matching 15 bases. The trim removed 6 bases at V and 7 bases at J, leaving 10 bases unmatched. The CDR3 spans 17 residues. The germline V gene encodes CDR1 MGHDK and CDR2 SYGVNS.